Listed here are 30 T cell receptor beta chains from one sample, sequenced in a study of blood T cell repertoires in COVID-19. Assay: immunoSEQ multiplex PCR; the TCRdb copy retains only in-frame clones and omits some. The repertoire holds some 150,000 clones, around 90% seen once, with over 3.5% in the top ten. Sequencing was carried out using peripheral blood. The receptors derive from a woman in her sixties or seventies with active or convalescent COVID-19.

This chain joins TRBV5-6 and TRBJ1-1, with D maybe TRBD1 (5 bases). The V gene's germline CDR1 is SGHDT and CDR2 YYEEEE. This CDR3 region has 12 residues. V was shortened by 2 bases and J by 7 bases, with 9 bases between the two germline ends. Written as DNA, the CDR3 is TGTGCCAGCAGCTTACGACAGATTGAAGCTTTCTTT. Translated, it gives CASSLRQIEAFF.

V is TRBV6-5 and J is TRBJ1-6; 7 bases agree with TRBD1. Germline V gives CDR1 MNHEY, CDR2 SVGAGI. V trimming: 0 bases; J trimming: 7 bases; junction bases outside the gene matches: 3. CDR3 length equals 15 residues. This CDR3 reads CASSYSARGNSPLHF. CDR3 bases: TGTGCCAGCAGTTACTCGGCCAGGGGGAATTCACCCCTCCACTTT.

The chain has TRBV7-2 and TRBJ2-5, with TRBD2 matching 8 bases. The junction had 12 bases not matched to a gene; V was cut back by 7 bases and J by 5 bases. The germline V gene encodes CDR1 SGHTA and CDR2 FQGNSA. This CDR3 is built from 15 residues. The CDR3 protein is CASTPVGGGVETQYF. CDR3 nucleotides: TGTGCCAGCACCCCCGTCGGGGGGGGCGTTGAGACCCAGTACTTC.

This sequence joins TRBV10-3 and TRBJ1-1; 9 bases line up with TRBD1. Germline CDR1 is ENHRY and CDR2 is SYGVKD. The V and J ends lost 7 bases and 1 base, in that order; junction bases with no gene match: 4. This CDR3 comprises 14 residues. Here the CDR3 reads CAINEGQGNTEAFF. The CDR3 DNA reads TGTGCCATCAACGAGGGACAGGGGAACACTGAAGCTTTCTTT.

The chain combines TRBV7-3 with TRBJ2-5, with TRBD1 as a possible D gene (6 bases). Germline V gives CDR1 SGHTA, CDR2 FQGTGA. CDR3 length: 14 residues. Trimming took off 2 bases at V and 5 bases at J, with 12 bases between the two ends. CDR3 nucleotides: TGTGCCAGCAGCTTAGGGTACCAGGGGGAGACCCAGTACTTC. As protein: CASSLGYQGETQYF.

V usage is TRBV18 and J usage is TRBJ1-5, with 12 bases matching TRBD1. Trimming took 2 bases from V and 2 from J; bases not matched to a gene: 4. From germline, CDR1 is KGHSH and CDR2 LQKENI. This CDR3 has 17 residues. The DNA for the CDR3 is TGTGCCAGCTCACCAGGGACAGGGGGCTTGGGCAATCAGCCCCAGCATTTT. Translating gives CASSPGTGGLGNQPQHF.

The chain employs TRBV5-6 and TRBJ2-5, with D possibly TRBD2 on 5 matching bases. The CDR3 runs 14 residues. Trimming took off 4 bases at V and 9 bases at J, with 19 bases between the two ends. The germline CDR1 and CDR2 sequences are SGHDT and YYEEEE. The CDR3, as DNA: TGTGCCAGCAGCCAAAGAGAGGGAACCCCCGCCCAGTACTTC. It translates to CASSQREGTPAQYF.

This clone was detected only a few times. The chain couples TRBV30 to TRBJ1-2, with TRBD1 as a possible D gene (6 bases). This CDR3 region has 14 residues. Germline CDR1 GTSNPN, CDR2 SVGIG (reference sequence). The germline V and J ends were trimmed by 3 bases and 4 bases, with 15 bases remaining between them. CDR3 protein: CAWRPGTSPYGYTF. CDR3 DNA sequence: TGTGCCTGGAGACCCGGGACATCCCCCTATGGCTACACCTTC.

With regard to this clone: The sample carries other DNA sequences with the same CDR3. J is TRBJ1-1 and V is TRBV6-5; 8 bases are shared with TRBD1. The V and J ends lost 5 bases and 2 bases, in that order; junction bases with no gene match: 1. Germline CDR1 reads MNHEY; CDR2 reads SVGAGI. CDR3 length equals 13 residues. Here the CDR3 reads CASSTGGNTEAFF. The CDR3 nucleotides read TGTGCCAGCAGTACAGGGGGTAACACTGAAGCTTTCTTT.

The chain has TRBV4-1 and TRBJ2-1; 11 bases agree with TRBD2. The trim removed 1 base at V and 8 bases at J, leaving 13 bases unmatched. The CDR3 consists of 18 residues. Per the germline V gene, CDR1 is MGHRA and CDR2 is YSYEKL. The CDR3 sequence is CASSQAVLAGAAGDEQFF. CDR3 in DNA: TGCGCCAGCAGCCAAGCCGTACTAGCGGGGGCCGCGGGGGATGAGCAGTTCTTC.

This chain joins TRBV11-2 and TRBJ1-6; perhaps TRBD1 as D (5 bases). This CDR3 is built from 13 residues. CDR1 and CDR2 from the germline V gene are SGHAT and FQNNGV. Trimming pared 6 bases from V and 10 bases from J, leaving 13 bases between. The CDR3 nucleotides read TGTGCCAGCAGATCCAGGGTGGAATCACCCCTCCACTTT. Protein: CASRSRVESPLHF.

The chain employs TRBV30 and TRBJ2-3, with a possible D match to TRBD1 (6 bases). V shed 5 bases and J shed 3 bases, with 12 bases lying between them. The CDR3 extends over 13 amino acids. Looked up from germline, CDR1 is GTSNPN and CDR2 is SVGIG (reference sequence). CDR3 region: CAWAATGTDTQYF. The CDR3 coding sequence is TGTGCCTGGGCCGCCACAGGGACAGATACGCAGTATTTT.

This clone was seen a few times. The chain has TRBV4-3 and TRBJ1-1; 7 nucleotides line up with TRBD1. Looked up from germline, CDR1 is LGHNA and CDR2 is YSLEER. V lost 5 bases, J lost 4 bases, and 10 bases stayed unmatched. The CDR3 length is 15 residues. The DNA for the CDR3 is TGCGCCAGCAGCACCATCGACAGGGAGGCCACTGAAGCTTTCTTT. Protein: CASSTIDREATEAFF.

The chain links TRBV5-1 to TRBJ1-2; 7 nucleotides agree with TRBD1. V lost 5 bases, J lost 6 bases, and 7 bases stayed unmatched. CDR3 length: 13 residues. The germline V gene encodes CDR1 SGHRS and CDR2 YFSETQ. The CDR3 nucleotides read TGCGCCAGCAGTGCCAGGGGGTATGATGGCTACACCTTC. Residues: CASSARGYDGYTF.

The V call is TRBV11-2, the J call TRBJ1-1; weak D call: TRBD1 (6 bases). From germline, CDR1 is SGHAT and CDR2 FQNNGV. Trimming cost V 4 bases and J 5 bases, with 14 bases left between them. The CDR3 totals 14 residues. DNA of the CDR3: TGTGCCAGCAGCTCACAGGCGGGGGCGACTGAAGCTTTCTTT. This encodes CASSSQAGATEAFF.

This chain connects TRBV9 to TRBJ1-2, with D perhaps TRBD1 (5 bases). V gave up 3 bases and J gave up 4 bases, with 10 bases separating them. The germline gives CDR1 SGDLS, CDR2 YYNGEE. The CDR3 is 13 residues long. CDR3 protein: CASSGGESYGYTF. The CDR3 bases are TGTGCCAGCAGCGGGGGGGAATCCTATGGCTACACCTTC.

The V call is TRBV9, the J call TRBJ1-2; D gene ambiguous. CDR1 SGDLS and CDR2 YYNGEE come from the germline V gene. The CDR3 runs to 13 residues. Trimming cost V 3 bases and J 6 bases, with 12 bases left between them. The CDR3 loop reads CASSGGPGDGYTF. The DNA of the CDR3 is TGTGCCAGCAGCGGAGGGCCCGGGGATGGCTACACCTTC.

The rearrangement joins TRBV23-1 to TRBJ1-5, with TRBD1 matching 10 bases. TRBV23-1 is an ORF, and what it does is uncertain. Trimming at V came to 2 bases and at J to 0 bases, leaving 10 bases not matched to a gene. The CDR3 totals 19 residues. CDR3: CASSQGDRGAIHSNQPQHF. As DNA, the CDR3 is TGCGCCAGCAGTCAAGGGGACAGGGGAGCAATACATAGCAATCAGCCCCAGCATTTT.

This clone appeared once. CDR3 sequence: CASRWTDTEAFF. CDR3 in DNA: TGTGCCAGCAGATGGACAGACACTGAAGCTTTCTTT. The chain joins TRBV12-3 or TRBV12-4 to TRBJ1-1; the D gene is possibly TRBD1 (6 bases). V lost 6 bases, J lost 3 bases, and 8 bases lay in between. The CDR3 is 12 residues long.

The chain combines TRBV5-4 with TRBJ2-5; maybe TRBD2 (7 bases). The CDR3 contains 16 residues. V was pared by 4 bases and J by 4 bases, with 20 bases between. Per the germline V gene, CDR1 is SGHNT and CDR2 is YYREEE (reference sequence). The CDR3 DNA follows: TGTGCCAGCAGCCCCGAATGGGGGGGGGCCGGAGAGACCCAGTACTTC. Amino acids: CASSPEWGGAGETQYF.

In regard to this clone: One end of the junction is discordant with germline, which a read error may explain. CDR3 coding DNA: TGTGCCAGCAGCTTATCTATTACAGGGTCATATGGCTACACCTTC. Translation: CASSLSITGSYGYTF. The chain carries TRBV27 and TRBJ1-2; tentative D call: TRBD1 (6 bases). The CDR3 is 15 amino acids. From germline, CDR1 is MNHEY and CDR2 SMNVEV (reference sequence).

The chain carries TRBV18 and TRBJ1-2; D may be TRBD1 (5 bases). V dropped 6 bases and J dropped 3 bases, with 11 bases sitting between them. This CDR3 is 13 amino acids long. Germline CDR1 is KGHSH and CDR2 is LQKENI. CDR3 sequence (DNA): TGTGCCAGCTCGCAACAGACAGACTATGGCTACACCTTC. It specifies CASSQQTDYGYTF.

This clone is a singleton in its sample. The V gene is TRBV21-1, the J gene TRBJ2-4; the DNA was not compared with TRBD1, the D call given in the table. TRBV21-1 is a documented pseudogene. The CDR3 contains 21 residues. CDR3 in amino acids: CASSKKRDREDVSSAKNIQYF. Written as DNA, the CDR3 is TGTGCCAGCAGCAAAAAACGGGACAGGGAGGATGTAAGTAGTGCCAAAAACATTCAGTACTTC.

This clone was detected once. The chain joins TRBV27 to TRBJ1-2; TRBD1 is a possible D gene (5 bases). The CDR3 sequence is 15 residues long. Trimming cost V 0 bases and J 8 bases, with 16 bases left between them. CDR1 is MNHEY and CDR2 is SMNVEV in the germline V gene (reference sequence). The CDR3 coding sequence is TGTGCCAGCAGTTTATCGATGGGGCCCCTGGGCGGCTACACCTTC. This sequence encodes CASSLSMGPLGGYTF.

The table lists this clone with a count of one. The chain recombines TRBV6-5 with TRBJ2-7; D is perhaps TRBD2 (5 bases). This CDR3 has 10 amino acids. CDR1 is MNHEY and CDR2 is SVGAGI in the germline V gene. Trimming left V 6 bases short and J 7 bases short, with 7 bases between. CDR3 loop: CASRRLEQYF. The DNA for the CDR3 is TGTGCCAGCAGACGACTAGAGCAGTACTTC.

This chain joins TRBV25-1 and TRBJ1-2; 9 nucleotides line up with TRBD1. V shed 6 bases, J shed 2 bases, and the junction held 7 bases outside the gene matches. This CDR3 contains 15 residues. The V gene's germline CDR1 is MGHDK and CDR2 SYGVNS. This chain's CDR3 is CASSDHTGGNYGYTF. In nucleotides, the CDR3 is TGTGCCAGCAGCGATCACACAGGGGGCAACTATGGCTACACCTTC.

The chain recombines TRBV7-2 with TRBJ2-1, with 9 positions matching TRBD2. CDR3 size: 16 residues. Germline values: CDR1 SGHTA, CDR2 FQGNSA. The V segment lost 0 bases and the J segment 5 bases; nucleotides outside the gene matches: 5. CDR3 DNA: TGTGCCAGCAGCTTAGCAGCTAGCGGGGTGAACAATGAGCAGTTCTTC. Encoded protein: CASSLAASGVNNEQFF.

The genes are TRBV12-3 or TRBV12-4 and TRBJ1-6; D call uncertain. V was shortened by 7 bases and J by 9 bases, with 4 bases between the two germline ends. The CDR3 length is 10 residues. This CDR3 reads CASIISPLHF. The DNA of the CDR3 is TGTGCCAGCATCATTTCACCCCTCCACTTT.

V and J are TRBV19 and TRBJ1-5; no firm D call. Trimming pared 3 bases from V and 7 bases from J, leaving 7 bases between. Germline CDR1 and CDR2: LNHDA and SQIVND (reference sequence). The CDR3 runs to 12 residues. CDR3 bases: TGTGCCAGTAGTATCTACCCCCAGCCCCAGCATTTT. This sequence encodes CASSIYPQPQHF.

The V gene is TRBV7-2, the J gene TRBJ1-4; 8 bases fit TRBD1. V was pared by 5 bases and J by 5 bases, with 4 bases of the junction left unmatched. This CDR3 has 14 residues. CDR1 and CDR2 (germline): SGHTA, FQGNSA. The CDR3 here is CASSHGQGNEKLFF. CDR3 DNA sequence: TGTGCCAGCAGCCACGGACAGGGCAATGAAAAACTGTTTTTT.